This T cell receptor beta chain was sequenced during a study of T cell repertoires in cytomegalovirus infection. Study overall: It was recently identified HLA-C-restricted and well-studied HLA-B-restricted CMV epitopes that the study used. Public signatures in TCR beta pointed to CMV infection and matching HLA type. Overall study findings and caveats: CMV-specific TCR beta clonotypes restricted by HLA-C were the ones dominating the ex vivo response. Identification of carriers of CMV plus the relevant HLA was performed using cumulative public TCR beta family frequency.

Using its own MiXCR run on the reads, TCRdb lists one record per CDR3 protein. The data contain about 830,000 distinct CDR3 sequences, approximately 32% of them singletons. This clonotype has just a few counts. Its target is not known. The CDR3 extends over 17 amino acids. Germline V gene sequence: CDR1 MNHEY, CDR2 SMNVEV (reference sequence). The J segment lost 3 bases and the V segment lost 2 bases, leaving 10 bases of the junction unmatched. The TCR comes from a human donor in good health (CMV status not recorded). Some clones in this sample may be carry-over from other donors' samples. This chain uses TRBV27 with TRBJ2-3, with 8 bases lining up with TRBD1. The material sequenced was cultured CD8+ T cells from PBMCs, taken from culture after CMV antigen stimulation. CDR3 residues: CASSLRWRQGATDTQYF. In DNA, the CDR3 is TGTGCCAGCAGTTTAAGGTGGCGGCAGGGGGCAACAGATACGCAGTATTTT.